The 25 T cell receptor beta chains presented below share a single source sample, sequenced in a study of blood T cell repertoires in COVID-19. The method was immunoSEQ multiplex PCR; TCRdb's version includes in-frame clones alone and lacks a portion of them. Of about 180,000 clones in the sample, about 83% were seen once. Sequencing used peripheral blood. The source is a person aged 65 to 79 with COVID-19, enrolled during active disease.

V gene TRBV5-1 combines with J gene TRBJ2-7; D is possibly TRBD1 (6 bases). V dropped 0 bases and J dropped 3 bases, with 7 bases sitting between them. The germline V gene has CDR1 SGHRS and CDR2 YFSETQ. This CDR3 is 13 amino acids long. The CDR3 region is CASSLARGYEQYF. The CDR3 nucleotides are TGCGCCAGCAGCTTGGCCAGGGGCTACGAGCAGTACTTC.

The rearrangement uses TRBV9 and TRBJ2-1; 11 bases are shared with TRBD2. Trimming cost V 4 bases and J 2 bases; bases outside gene matches: 5. This CDR3 is built from 16 residues. Germline assignment: CDR1 SGDLS and CDR2 YYNGEE. The CDR3, as DNA: TGTGCCAGCAGCCCCCGACTAGCGGGAACCTACAATGAGCAGTTCTTC. Its translation: CASSPRLAGTYNEQFF.

V gene TRBV7-8 combines with J gene TRBJ2-3; D is perhaps TRBD2 (5 bases). V lost 0 bases to trimming and J lost 3 bases, with 13 bases between them. The CDR3 runs to 16 residues. Looked up from germline, CDR1 is SGHVS and CDR2 is FQNEAQ. Written as DNA, the CDR3 is TGTGCCAGCAGCTTAGCGGGTTCTGGACTGACAGATACGCAGTATTTT. It yields the protein CASSLAGSGLTDTQYF.

The count of this clone is one. V usage is TRBV25-1 and J usage is TRBJ1-2; D perhaps matches TRBD1 (6 bases). This CDR3 is 12 amino acids long. The germline gives CDR1 MGHDK, CDR2 SYGVNS. V was shortened by 6 bases and J by 8 bases, with 13 bases between the two germline ends. CDR3 bases: TGTGCCAGCAGCAGGGGCCTGGAGGGCTACACCTTC. Its protein is CASSRGLEGYTF.

The chain carries TRBV6-5 and TRBJ2-3, with no clear D. Germline V lookup: CDR1 MNHEY, CDR2 SVGAGI. Trimming left V 6 bases short and J 8 bases short, with 9 bases between. This CDR3 region has 11 residues. The CDR3 DNA is TGTGCCAGCAGGACTGTGCCTACGCAGTATTTT. Residues: CASRTVPTQYF.

This chain joins TRBV24-1 and TRBJ2-3; D is possibly TRBD2 (6 bases). V was pared by 4 bases and J by 0 bases, with 10 bases between. The germline V gene encodes CDR1 KGHDR and CDR2 SFDVKD. This CDR3 is built from 15 residues. DNA of the CDR3: TGTGCCACCAGTGACCGACTAGTGAGCACAGATACGCAGTATTTT. Protein product: CATSDRLVSTDTQYF.

V is TRBV7-2 and J is TRBJ2-5; D gene ambiguous. Germline V gene lookup returns CDR1 SGHTA and CDR2 FQGNSA. The CDR3 has 12 residues. V was pared by 5 bases and J by 0 bases, with 4 bases between. CDR3 region: CASSAYQETQYF. The DNA for the CDR3 is TGTGCCAGCAGCGCGTACCAAGAGACCCAGTACTTC.

The chain is built from TRBV10-3 and TRBJ1-5; D is undetermined. CDR1 is ENHRY and CDR2 is SYGVKD in the germline V gene. This CDR3 contains 11 residues. The V end lost 6 bases, the J end lost 7 bases, and 7 bases lay between the germline ends. The CDR3 DNA reads TGTGCCATCAGAGGAGGCCAGCCCCAGCATTTT. Translated, it gives CAIRGGQPQHF.

This clone was detected only a few times. The gene calls are TRBV6-2 or TRBV6-3 and TRBJ2-1; weak D call: TRBD2 (6 bases). V was cut by 5 bases and J by 9 bases, with 8 bases left in between. Germline V CDR1 and CDR2: MNHEY, SVGEGT. The length of the CDR3 is 11 residues. Here the CDR3 DNA reads TGTGCCAGCAGTCTTAGCGGTGAGCAGTTCTTC. Its translation: CASSLSGEQFF.

The chain is built from TRBV28 and TRBJ2-7; 11 bases map to TRBD2. This CDR3 contains 14 residues. The germline V gene encodes CDR1 MDHEN and CDR2 SYDVKM. Trimming took 8 bases from V and 3 from J; bases not matched to a gene: 6. The CDR3 DNA reads as TGTGCCAGCCGTAGCGGGGGGGCTTTCTACGAGCAGTACTTC. Its translation is CASRSGGAFYEQYF.

This clone has a handful of counts. The CDR3 protein is CASRRLAGPYNEQFF. The CDR3 coding sequence is TGTGCCAGCAGACGACTAGCGGGGCCCTACAATGAGCAGTTCTTC. V and J are TRBV28 and TRBJ2-1; 11 bases agree with TRBD2. The CDR3 length is 15 residues. The germline V gene has CDR1 MDHEN and CDR2 SYDVKM. Unmatched junction bases numbered 3, after V lost 6 bases and J lost 2 bases.

This clone was counted a single time. A single base separates this from a much larger clone, so it may be a read error. This specimen includes other DNA sequences encoding the same CDR3. The CDR3 region is CASSKRGDSYEQYF. The DNA of the CDR3 is TGTGCCAGTTCGAAGCGGGGGGACTCCTACGAGCAGTATTTC. The chain is built from TRBV19 and TRBJ2-7; the match to TRBD2 covers 9 bases. The CDR3 runs 14 residues. Germline V gene lookup returns CDR1 LNHDA and CDR2 SQIVND (reference sequence).

The rearrangement links TRBV2 to TRBJ2-7; perhaps TRBD2 as D (5 bases). This CDR3 has 14 amino acids. V lost 5 bases and J 3 bases, leaving 14 bases between the germline ends. The germline V gene encodes CDR1 SNHLY and CDR2 FYNNEI. CDR3 sequence reads: CASSPVRGSYEQYF. CDR3 nucleotide sequence: TGTGCCAGCAGTCCCGTCCGGGGAAGCTACGAGCAGTACTTC.

The CDR3 nucleotides read TGTGCCAGCAGTTTAGTTGCGGACACTGCCTACGAGCAGTACTTC. The encoded protein is CASSLVADTAYEQYF. V usage is TRBV27 and J usage is TRBJ2-7; D may be TRBD1 (5 bases). CDR1 MNHEY and CDR2 SMNVEV come from the germline V gene (reference sequence). With 2 bases removed from V and 2 bases from J, the gap between germline ends came to 13 bases. This CDR3 spans 15 amino acids.

J is TRBJ2-5 and V is TRBV10-3; TRBD1 matches at 10 bases. Trimming took 0 bases from V and 4 from J; bases not matched to a gene: 8. Germline V gene data show CDR1 as ENHRY and CDR2 as SYGVKD. CDR3 length: 17 amino acids. The CDR3 coding sequence is TGTGCCATCAGTGAGTCGAGGGGACAGGGGACAAGAGAGACCCAGTACTTC. It translates to CAISESRGQGTRETQYF.

V and J are TRBV29-1 and TRBJ2-3, with 10 bases matching TRBD2. In germline, CDR1 is SQVTM, CDR2 ANQGSEA. V trimming: 2 bases; J trimming: 6 bases; junction bases outside the gene matches: 5. This CDR3 region has 14 residues. CDR3 nucleotide sequence: TGCAGCGTTGAACTAGCGGGAGTCGGTGATACGCAGTATTTT. The encoded protein is CSVELAGVGDTQYF.

V is TRBV20-1 and J is TRBJ1-1; no clear D. V was shortened by 3 bases and J by 5 bases, with 16 bases between the two germline ends. Germline V lookup: CDR1 DFQATT, CDR2 SNEGSKA (reference sequence). The CDR3 covers 14 residues. The CDR3 sequence: CSASRGKGSTEAFF. As DNA, the CDR3 is TGCAGTGCTAGTCGGGGAAAAGGCAGTACTGAAGCTTTCTTT.

The chain joins TRBV7-3 to TRBJ1-4; possible D gene TRBD1, 5 bases. Trimming cost V 8 bases and J 5 bases, with 18 bases left between them. Germline V gene data show CDR1 as SGHTA and CDR2 as FQGTGA. This CDR3 comprises 15 residues. CDR3 in amino acids: CASSQGGGRNEKLFF. Written as DNA, the CDR3 is TGTGCCAGCTCCCAAGGCGGGGGTAGGAATGAAAAACTGTTTTTT.

CDR3 sequence (DNA): TGTGCCAGCAGCAAAAATCCCCTTTTAGCGAGACACACCTACGAGCAGTACTTC. This translates into CASSKNPLLARHTYEQYF. The chain combines TRBV21-1 with TRBJ2-7; TRBD2 is the table's D call, not checked against the DNA. TRBV21-1 is classified as a pseudogene. The length of the CDR3 is 18 residues.

CDR3 sequence: CATSRDAASGGRTDTQYF. The CDR3, as DNA: TGTGCCACCAGCAGAGATGCGGCTAGCGGGGGTCGCACAGATACGCAGTATTTT. This chain links TRBV15 with TRBJ2-3; TRBD2 matches 10 bases. The CDR3 extends over 18 amino acids. Per the germline V gene, CDR1 is LNHNV and CDR2 is YYDKDF (reference sequence). With V trimmed by 0 bases and J by 1 base, 7 bases remained unmatched.

The table lists this clone with a few counts. The chain employs TRBV7-9 and TRBJ2-7; 9 bases are a match to TRBD1. The CDR3 length is 17 residues. The germline V gene has CDR1 SEHNR and CDR2 FQNEAQ (reference sequence). J gave up 2 bases and V 2 bases, and 10 bases lay outside the gene matches. DNA of the CDR3: TGTGCCAGCAGCTTATGGGGATCCGGGACAGGGACCTACGAGCAGTACTTC. Residues: CASSLWGSGTGTYEQYF.

This chain joins TRBV7-2 and TRBJ1-6; 11 nucleotides line up with TRBD1. This CDR3 is 19 amino acids long. V lost 1 base, J lost 0 bases, and 5 bases stayed unmatched. Germline CDR1 SGHTA, CDR2 FQGNSA. The CDR3 is CASSLGWDRGISYNSPLHF. CDR3 nucleotide sequence: TGTGCCAGCAGCTTAGGTTGGGACAGGGGGATCTCCTATAATTCACCCCTCCACTTT.

This clone appeared a single time. This rearrangement joins TRBV28 to TRBJ1-2; D gene uncertain. The CDR3 has 17 amino acids. V shed 3 bases and J shed 0 bases, with 17 bases lying between them. Germline loops: CDR1 MDHEN, CDR2 SYDVKM. DNA for the CDR3: TGTGCCAGCAGTTTGCTATCAGGTTTCAGAGCTAACTATGGCTACACCTTC. It codes for CASSLLSGFRANYGYTF.

The chain links TRBV7-3 to TRBJ2-1, with TRBD1 matching over 9 bases. J gave up 7 bases and V 5 bases, and 6 bases lay outside the gene matches. The CDR3 loop spans 14 amino acids. The germline V gene encodes CDR1 SGHTA and CDR2 FQGTGA. CDR3 nucleotides: TGTGCCAGCAGCCCGGGACAGGGCCGGAATGAGCAGTTCTTC. Its protein product is CASSPGQGRNEQFF.

This chain links TRBV5-1 with TRBJ2-5; D is unresolved. Trimming left V 0 bases short and J 4 bases short, with 10 bases between. Germline V CDR1 and CDR2: SGHRS, YFSETQ. The CDR3 is made up of 14 amino acids. CDR3 region: CASSLGLETETQYF. In DNA, the CDR3 is TGCGCCAGCAGCTTGGGGCTGGAGACAGAGACCCAGTACTTC.